This entry lists 21 T cell receptor beta chains sequenced from one sample in a study of T cells after yellow fever vaccination. MiXCR, applied by TCRdb to the 5' RACE reads, yields one record per CDR3 protein. Of some 300,000 distinct CDR3 sequences in the sample, roughly 10% were seen once. Here the sequenced sample was CD4+ T cells sorted from PBMCs, taken 45 days after the yellow fever booster vaccination. These receptors all stem from a man between 18 and 29 years old who received the YFV17D yellow fever vaccine.

This clonotype was seen many times. The chain links TRBV11-2 to TRBJ2-7, with D possibly matching TRBD1 (6 bases). The CDR3 is made up of 13 amino acids. CDR1 is SGHAT, CDR2 FQNNGV, per germline. Trimming stripped 5 bases from V and 9 bases from J, with 17 bases between. The CDR3 nucleotides read TGTGCCAGCAGCCAAACCGAGGGGGTTGGGCAGTACTTC. This gives the protein CASSQTEGVGQYF.

This clonotype was detected many times. The J gene is TRBJ2-7, the V gene TRBV28; D might be TRBD2 (6 bases). The length of the CDR3 is 14 residues. Germline assignment: CDR1 MDHEN and CDR2 SYDVKM. Trimming shortened V by 7 bases and J by 7 bases, and 20 bases separated the two germline ends. The CDR3 DNA reads as TGTGCCAGCAAGTCGCAAGGGACTCCCCGGGAGCAGTACGTC. Encoded protein: CASKSQGTPREQYV.

The chain recombines TRBV6-2 or TRBV6-3 with TRBJ2-5, with D perhaps being TRBD1 or TRBD2 (5 bases each). CDR1 is MNHEY, CDR2 SVGEGT, per germline. The CDR3 spans 14 residues. The V and J ends lost 6 bases and 3 bases respectively, with 14 bases between them. The DNA for the CDR3 is TGTGCCAGCAGACGGGACGGGGCCGAAGAGACCCAGTACTTC. It specifies CASRRDGAEETQYF.

This rearrangement joins TRBV5-4 to TRBJ2-1, with D hard to call. There are 15 residues in the CDR3. The germline CDR1 and CDR2 sequences are SGHNT and YYREEE (reference sequence). V was clipped by 0 bases and J by 3 bases, with 10 bases between them. CDR3 loop: CASSLGARGYNEQFF. The CDR3, as DNA: TGTGCCAGCAGCTTGGGGGCTCGCGGCTACAATGAGCAGTTCTTC.

There are a few counts of this clonotype. The chain has TRBV4-2 and TRBJ2-3; D is perhaps TRBD1 (5 bases). V shed 0 bases and J shed 1 base, with 11 bases lying between them. The CDR3 totals 16 residues. Germline values: CDR1 LGHNA, CDR2 YNFKEQ. CDR3 loop: CASSQDLTAGTDTQYF. As DNA, the CDR3 is TGTGCCAGCAGCCAAGATCTGACAGCAGGCACAGATACGCAGTATTTT.

The genes are TRBV5-8 and TRBJ2-7; D is unclear. CDR1 and CDR2 (germline): SGHTS, YDEGEE. CDR3 length: 13 residues. V dropped 1 base and J dropped 3 bases, with 8 bases sitting between them. The CDR3 bases are TGTGCCAGCAGCTTGCCTCCCAACTACGAGCAGTACTTC. Protein sequence: CASSLPPNYEQYF.

In this sample, this clonotype turned up a few times. CDR3 nucleotide sequence: TGTGCCAGCAGTGGAGGGACACACGTGGGGGGCACTGAAGCTTTCTTT. Its translation is CASSGGTHVGGTEAFF. The chain has TRBV25-1 and TRBJ1-1; possible D gene TRBD1, 6 bases. CDR3 length equals 16 residues. Trimming took 4 bases from V and 4 from J, leaving 19 bases between them. CDR1 is MGHDK, CDR2 SYGVNS, per germline.

The chain joins TRBV7-2 to TRBJ1-1; maybe TRBD1 (6 bases). The V end was cut by 0 bases, the J end by 0 bases, with 11 bases between. Germline CDR1 SGHTA, CDR2 FQGNSA. The CDR3 sequence is 16 residues long. This chain's CDR3 is CASSLAAGVMNTEAFF. CDR3 DNA sequence: TGTGCCAGCAGCTTAGCGGCAGGGGTTATGAACACTGAAGCTTTCTTT.

CDR3: CASSARGVDTQYF. As DNA, the CDR3 is TGTGCCAGCAGTGCTCGGGGCGTTGATACGCAGTATTTT. This rearrangement joins TRBV5-6 to TRBJ2-3, with D perhaps assigned TRBD1 or TRBD2 (5 bases each). The length of the CDR3 is 13 residues. Trimming removed 5 bases at V and 6 bases at J, with 13 bases between. Germline V CDR1 and CDR2: SGHDT, YYEEEE.

V usage is TRBV3-1 and J usage is TRBJ2-2; D uncertain. Trimming left V 3 bases short and J 0 bases short, with 11 bases between. The CDR3 extends over 16 amino acids. CDR1 is LGHDT, CDR2 YNNKEL, per germline (reference sequence). The CDR3 DNA is TGTGCCAGCAGCCACTATTCCAGCTCGAACACCGGGGAGCTGTTTTTT. Translation: CASSHYSSSNTGELFF.

This clonotype was picked up a small number of times. The V gene is TRBV4-2, the J gene TRBJ2-7; D is possibly TRBD1 (5 bases). Germline-derived CDR1 and CDR2 are LGHNA and YNFKEQ. The CDR3 extends over 16 amino acids. Trimming shortened V by 6 bases and J by 3 bases, and 21 bases separated the two germline ends. The CDR3 nucleotides are TGTGCCAGCAGGGACAACGACCAACCTGAGATCTACGAGCAGTACTTC. Translated, it gives CASRDNDQPEIYEQYF.

The chain recombines TRBV10-3 with TRBJ2-5; D possibly uses TRBD1 or TRBD2 (5 bases each). The length of the CDR3 is 13 residues. CDR1 is ENHRY, CDR2 SYGVKD, per germline. Trimming took 4 bases from V and 5 from J, leaving 11 bases between them. CDR3 protein: CAISGTEGETQYF. The CDR3 region has the DNA TGTGCCATCAGTGGGACCGAGGGGGAGACCCAGTACTTC.

The chain has TRBV7-2 and TRBJ1-5, with no clear D. V was trimmed by 1 base and J by 2 bases, leaving 6 bases between them. Per the germline V gene, CDR1 is SGHTA and CDR2 is FQGNSA. The CDR3 runs to 14 residues. The CDR3 region is CASSLGRGNQPQHF. In nucleotides, the CDR3 is TGTGCCAGCAGCTTAGGCAGAGGCAATCAGCCCCAGCATTTT.

The rearrangement uses TRBV9 and TRBJ2-2; TRBD1 might be the D (6 bases). Trimming took 3 bases from V and 5 from J, leaving 17 bases between them. This CDR3 contains 16 residues. CDR1 and CDR2 from the germline V gene are SGDLS and YYNGEE. The CDR3 DNA is TGTGCCAGCAGCGCCTCGACAGGAGTGGGAACCGGGGAGCTGTTTTTT. Its protein product is CASSASTGVGTGELFF.

In this sample, this clonotype turned up a few times. This rearrangement joins TRBV7-9 to TRBJ1-5; tentatively, D is TRBD1 (6 bases). CDR1 is SEHNR, CDR2 FQNEAQ, per germline (reference sequence). The CDR3 length is 15 residues. Trimming left V 1 base short and J 5 bases short, with 12 bases between. The CDR3 bases are TGTGCCAGCAGCTTAGAGGGGGGCCCTCATCAGCCCCAGCATTTT. Its translation is CASSLEGGPHQPQHF.

This clonotype was seen a handful of times. The V and J genes are TRBV24-1 and TRBJ2-5; no clear D. This CDR3 has 14 amino acids. Trimming took off 3 bases at V and 2 bases at J, with 9 bases between the two ends. CDR1 KGHDR and CDR2 SFDVKD come from the germline V gene. CDR3 nucleotide sequence: TGTGCCACCAGTGATCGTGATGGGCAAGAGACCCAGTACTTC. This translates into CATSDRDGQETQYF.

This clonotype was seen a few times. CDR3: CSFQGKGDTQYF. CDR3 DNA: TGCAGCTTCCAGGGGAAGGGGGATACGCAGTATTTT. The rearrangement uses TRBV29-1 and TRBJ2-3; D possibly corresponds to TRBD1 (6 bases). The CDR3 runs to 12 residues. Trimming shortened V by 8 bases and J by 6 bases, and 15 bases separated the two germline ends. In germline, CDR1 is SQVTM, CDR2 ANQGSEA.

A few counts support this clonotype. This chain connects TRBV6-6 to TRBJ1-3, with unresolved D. The CDR3 loop spans 15 amino acids. V was pared by 6 bases and J by 4 bases, with 16 bases between. Germline CDR1 is MNHNY and CDR2 is SVGAGI (reference sequence). CDR3 amino acids: CASSSRAGGGNTIYF. The DNA of the CDR3 is TGTGCCAGCAGCTCGCGGGCGGGCGGGGGAAACACCATATATTTT.

The rearrangement links TRBV7-3 to TRBJ2-1, with D possibly TRBD2 on 6 matching bases. V gave up 4 bases and J gave up 4 bases, with 8 bases separating them. The CDR3 spans 13 residues. CDR1 is SGHTA, CDR2 FQGTGA, per germline. The CDR3 DNA reads as TGTGCCAGCAGCTCGCTAGCGTACAATGAGCAGTTCTTC. Its protein is CASSSLAYNEQFF. The entire variable domain, with the rest obtained from reference TRBV7-3 and TRBJ2-1, is as follows: GAGVSQTPSNKVTEKGKYVELRCDPISGHTALYWYRQSLGQGPEFLIYFQGTGAADDSGLPNDRFFAVRPEGSVSTLKIQRTERGDSAVYLCASSSLAYNEQFFGPGTRLTVL.

This clonotype was observed at least ten times. The J gene is TRBJ1-6, the V gene TRBV4-3, with TRBD1 matching over 12 bases. Germline CDR1 and CDR2: LGHNA and YSLEER. The CDR3 is made up of 16 amino acids. Trimming removed 0 bases from V and 10 bases from J; junction bases left unmatched: 4. The CDR3 nucleotides are TGCGCCAGCAGCCAAGAAATGGGACAGGGGGCATCACCCCTCCACTTT. This gives the protein CASSQEMGQGASPLHF.

This clonotype was observed a few times. The chain couples TRBV4-1 to TRBJ1-2, with no clear D. Trimming cost V 0 bases and J 1 base, with 12 bases left between them. Germline CDR1 reads MGHRA; CDR2 reads YSYEKL. This CDR3 has 16 residues. CDR3: CASSQDFARVNYGYTF. The DNA for the CDR3 is TGCGCCAGCAGCCAAGATTTTGCACGGGTTAACTATGGCTACACCTTC.